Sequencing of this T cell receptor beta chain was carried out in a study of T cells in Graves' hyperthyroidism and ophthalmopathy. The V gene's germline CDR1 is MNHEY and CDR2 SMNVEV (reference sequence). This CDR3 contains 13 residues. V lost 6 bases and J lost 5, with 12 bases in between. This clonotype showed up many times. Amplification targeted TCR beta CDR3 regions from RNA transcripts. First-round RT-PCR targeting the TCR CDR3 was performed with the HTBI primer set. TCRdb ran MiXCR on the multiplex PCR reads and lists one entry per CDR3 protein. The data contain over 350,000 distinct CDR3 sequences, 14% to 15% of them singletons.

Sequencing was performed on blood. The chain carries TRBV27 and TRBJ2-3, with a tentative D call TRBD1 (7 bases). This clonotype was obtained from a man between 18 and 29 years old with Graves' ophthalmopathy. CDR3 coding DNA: TGTGCCAGCAGACGACAGGGAGGAGATACGCAGTATTTT. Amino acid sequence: CASRRQGGDTQYF.